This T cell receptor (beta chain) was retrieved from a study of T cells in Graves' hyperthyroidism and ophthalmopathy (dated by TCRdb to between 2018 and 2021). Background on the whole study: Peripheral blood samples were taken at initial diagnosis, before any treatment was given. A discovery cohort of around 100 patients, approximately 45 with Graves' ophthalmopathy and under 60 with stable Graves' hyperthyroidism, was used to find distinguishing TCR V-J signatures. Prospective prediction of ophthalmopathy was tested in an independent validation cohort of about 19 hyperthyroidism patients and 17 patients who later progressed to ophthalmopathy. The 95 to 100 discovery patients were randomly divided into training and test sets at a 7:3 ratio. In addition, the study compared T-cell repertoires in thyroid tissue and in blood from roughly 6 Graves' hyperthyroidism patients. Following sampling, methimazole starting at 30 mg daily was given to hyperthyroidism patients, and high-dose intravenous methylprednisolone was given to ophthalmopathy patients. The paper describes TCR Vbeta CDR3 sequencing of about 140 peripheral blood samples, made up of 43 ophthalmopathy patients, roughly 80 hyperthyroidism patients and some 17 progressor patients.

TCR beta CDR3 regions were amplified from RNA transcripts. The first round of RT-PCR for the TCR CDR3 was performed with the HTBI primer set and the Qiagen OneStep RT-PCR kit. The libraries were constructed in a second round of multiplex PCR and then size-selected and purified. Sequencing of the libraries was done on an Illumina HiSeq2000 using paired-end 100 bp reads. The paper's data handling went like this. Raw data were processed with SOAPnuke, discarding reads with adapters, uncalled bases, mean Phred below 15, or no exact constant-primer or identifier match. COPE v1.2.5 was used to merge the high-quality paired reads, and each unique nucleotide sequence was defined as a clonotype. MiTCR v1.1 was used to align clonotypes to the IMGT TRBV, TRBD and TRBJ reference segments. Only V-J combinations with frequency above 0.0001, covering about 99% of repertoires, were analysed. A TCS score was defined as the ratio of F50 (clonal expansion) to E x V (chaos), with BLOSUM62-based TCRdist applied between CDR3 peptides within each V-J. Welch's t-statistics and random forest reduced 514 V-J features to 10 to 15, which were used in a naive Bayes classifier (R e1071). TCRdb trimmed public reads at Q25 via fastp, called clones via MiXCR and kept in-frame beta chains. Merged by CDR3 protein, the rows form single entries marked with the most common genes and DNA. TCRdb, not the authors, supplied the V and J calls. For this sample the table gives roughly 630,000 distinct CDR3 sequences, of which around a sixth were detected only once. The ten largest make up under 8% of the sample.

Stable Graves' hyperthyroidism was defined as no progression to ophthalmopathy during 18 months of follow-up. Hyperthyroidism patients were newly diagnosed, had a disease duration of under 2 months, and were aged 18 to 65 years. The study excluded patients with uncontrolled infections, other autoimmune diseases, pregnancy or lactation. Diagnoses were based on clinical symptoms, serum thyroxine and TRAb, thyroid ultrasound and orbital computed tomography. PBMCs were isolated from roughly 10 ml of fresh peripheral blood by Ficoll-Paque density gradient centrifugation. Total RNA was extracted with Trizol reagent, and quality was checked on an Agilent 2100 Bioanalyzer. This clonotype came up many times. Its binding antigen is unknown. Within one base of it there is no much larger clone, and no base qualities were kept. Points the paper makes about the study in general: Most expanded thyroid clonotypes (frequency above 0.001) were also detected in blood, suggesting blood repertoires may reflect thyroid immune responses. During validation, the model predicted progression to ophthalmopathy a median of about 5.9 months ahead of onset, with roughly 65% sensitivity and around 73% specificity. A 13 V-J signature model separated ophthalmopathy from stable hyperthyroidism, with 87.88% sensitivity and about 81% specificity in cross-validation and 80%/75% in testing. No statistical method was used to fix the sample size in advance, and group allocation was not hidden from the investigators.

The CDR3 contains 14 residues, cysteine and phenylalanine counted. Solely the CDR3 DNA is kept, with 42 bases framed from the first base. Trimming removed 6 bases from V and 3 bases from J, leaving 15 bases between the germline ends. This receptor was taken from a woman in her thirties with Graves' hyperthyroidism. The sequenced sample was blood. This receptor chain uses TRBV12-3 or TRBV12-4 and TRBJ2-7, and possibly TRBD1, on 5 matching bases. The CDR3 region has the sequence CASRKSRDYYEQYF. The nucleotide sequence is TGTGCCAGCAGAAAAAGCAGGGATTACTACGAGCAGTACTTC.